This T cell receptor (beta chain) was captured by sequencing in a study of blood T cell repertoires in COVID-19 (dated by TCRdb to about 2020). Study-level background: Samples from collaborators originated in the United States, Italy and Spain and spanned both the acute and convalescent phases of COVID-19. The material from the prospective study consisted of cDNA or gDNA derived from T cells, B-cell-depleted T cells, or PBMCs. The sample metadata nearly always contained a de-identified subject ID, COVID-19 status, age in years and sex. HLA class I and class II types, where available, came from metadata supplied by the sample provider rather than from assay-based typing. Samples came from the ongoing ImmuneRACE study (first 160 participants) plus 1,254 subjects from 6 global collaborators. Deeply sampled blood TCRbeta repertoires from subjects exposed to, actively infected with, or recovered from COVID-19 were included in the dataset. The repertoires were released in a freely available public database meant as a resource for research on the immune response to SARS-CoV-2. Study-wide findings and limitations: The amount of clinical and demographic metadata varied by source and participant and was provided uncurated.

About this clone itself: Its binding antigen is unknown. The record has no base qualities; no much larger clone is one base away.

The immunoSEQ Assay, a bias-controlled multiplex PCR, was used to amplify TCRbeta CDR3 regions from genomic DNA. In the authors' own workflow: The number of nucleated cells in each sample was estimated from the amplification of reference gene primers within the assay. Sequence reads were collapsed and filtered to measure the absolute abundance of every unique TCRbeta CDR3 rearrangement. For each sample, productive Simpson clonality was calculated as the square root of Simpson's diversity index over productive rearrangements. Sourced from immuneACCESS, this table was stored by TCRdb with only in-frame sequences that have V and J called. A share of the clones is absent; for the studies checked, an unresolved V gene accounts for under half, and the remainder has no known explanation. V and J calls plus clone size are reproduced from that table; the DNA served to infer D and trimming. The sample includes 50,000 to 55,000 clones, with 87% observed a single time. The top ten clonotypes cover 4% of the sample.

Each collaborating institution followed its own protocols to collect whole blood in K2EDTA tubes. Collaborator samples were shipped for TCRbeta analysis as frozen whole blood, isolated PBMCs, or DNA extracted from either sample type. From the cysteine through the phenylalanine, the CDR3 covers 17 amino acids. Only the CDR3 part of the read is kept: 51 bases, read in frame from the first base. According to the germline V gene, CDR1 reads SGHRS and CDR2 reads YFSETQ. Relative to germline, V is 2 bases shorter and J is 2 bases shorter, with 16 bases between their ends. The sequenced sample consisted of peripheral blood. This TCR derives from a man aged 50 to 59 with acute or convalescent COVID-19. The sequence is built from TRBV5-1 and TRBJ2-2; D gene: possibly TRBD2, on 5 matching bases. Read as DNA, the sequence is TGCGCCAGCAGCTTTCCCCCTACTAGAATTAACACCGGGGAGCTGTTTTTT. It encodes CASSFPPTRINTGELFF.